This T cell receptor beta chain is drawn from a study of cytomegalovirus exposure and HLA in healthy donors. Study conclusions and caveats: Rare sequences made up most TCRs, while some public TCRs were found in many donors. Analyzed later, most CMV-associated TCR beta chains appeared HLA-restricted. The study flagged approximately 180 TCR beta chains as cytomegalovirus-associated.

Looked up from germline, CDR1 is SGHTA and CDR2 is FQGNSA. The V gene lost 8 bases and the J gene lost 1 base, with 13 bases spanning the gap. The CDR3 spans 14 residues. Primers for the PCR totalled 60 Vbeta and 13 Jbeta. Original processing methods: In a later analysis, the count reached 74 million or so unique TCR beta chains, with 9 million to 11 million shared. TCRdb's table, derived via immunoSEQ multiplex PCR, lists solely in-frame clones and lacks some. The DNA gave D and trimming, while V, J and clone size come from that table. The sample carries about 52,000 clones, about three quarters recorded once. Comment on this clone: Its antigen is unknown.

This TCR derives from a woman in her forties or fifties in good health and CMV-seronegative. The sample comprised PBMCs. The chain joins TRBV7-2 to TRBJ2-3; perhaps TRBD1 as D (6 bases). The CDR3 protein is CASSQGLRTDTQYF. The CDR3 nucleotides are TGTGCCAGCTCACAGGGTTTGCGCACAGATACGCAGTATTTT. The variable domain in full, with the rest retrieved from reference TRBV7-2 and TRBJ2-3, is GAGVSQSPSNKVTEKGKDVELRCDPISGHTALYWYRQSLGQGLEFLIYFQGNSAPDKSGLPSDRFSAERTGGSVSTLTIQRTQQEDSAVYLCASSQGLRTDTQYFGPGTRLTVL.